This is a list of T cell receptor beta chains from one sample in a study of Ad26.COV2.S vaccination and SARS-CoV-2 variants. The table came from immunoSEQ multiplex PCR; TCRdb's copy has only in-frame clones and leaves some out. The sample has 300,000 to 400,000 clones; 85% are singletons. The material was peripheral blood, obtained in a trial of Ad26.COV2.S vaccine versus placebo. These receptors were taken from a person between 18 and 65 years old who received the Ad26.COV2.S COVID-19 vaccine or a placebo. Each CDR3 is given with its conserved first and last residue. The D gene is left open where the match is weak. The size entry is marked missing in some rows and otherwise reads once, few, many or a size class.

>TRBJ1-3|-|TRBV9|once
CASSVSSSGNTIYF
TGTGCCAGCAGCGTAAGCAGCTCTGGAAACACCATATATTTT
>TRBJ2-7|-|TRBV19|few
CASSTGTYEQYF
TGTGCCAGTAGTACTGGAACCTACGAGCAGTACTTC
>TRBJ2-5|TRBD2|TRBV7-9|-
CASSRLAGQETQYF
TGTGCCAGCAGCAGACTAGCGGGACAAGAGACCCAGTACTTC
>TRBJ1-2|-|TRBV28|-
CAATSGGITNYGYTF
TGTGCCGCAACGTCCGGGGGCATCACTAACTATGGCTACACCTTC
>TRBJ1-6|TRBD1|TRBV19|-
CASRVDRVRNSPLHF
TGTGCCAGTAGGGTCGACAGGGTCAGGAATTCACCCCTCCACTTT
>TRBJ1-3|-|TRBV5-1|-
CASSLGQPGNTIYF
TGCGCCAGCAGCTTAGGACAGCCTGGAAACACCATATATTTT
>TRBJ2-1|TRBD2|TRBV5-1|-
CASSLGGTINPYNEQFF
TGCGCCAGCAGCTTGGGCGGGACTATCAATCCGTACAATGAGCAGTTCTTC
>TRBJ1-2|-|TRBV28|once
CASISQAQSFYGYTF
TGTGCCAGCATCTCCCAGGCCCAGAGTTTCTATGGCTACACCTTC
>TRBJ1-5|TRBD1|TRBV28|-
CASSLRGQGYDLANQPQHF
TGTGCCAGCAGTTTGAGGGGACAGGGGTACGATTTGGCCAATCAGCCCCAGCATTTT
>TRBJ2-1|TRBD2|TRBV3-1/TRBV3-2|-
CASSQRETSLAGNEQFF
TGTGCCAGCAGCCAACGTGAGACGAGTCTAGCGGGTAATGAGCAGTTCTTC
>TRBJ2-4|-|TRBV5-6|-
CASSFSGGLAKNIQYF
TGTGCCAGCAGCTTTTCGGGGGGCCTAGCCAAAAACATTCAGTACTTC
>TRBJ2-2|TRBD1|TRBV19|-
CASSTLQGINTGELFF
TGTGCCAGTAGTACCCTACAGGGGATTAACACCGGGGAGCTGTTTTTT
>TRBJ1-5|-|TRBV19|-
CASSINMGATNQPQHF
TGTGCCAGTAGTATTAATATGGGTGCAACTAATCAGCCCCAGCATTTT
>TRBJ1-2|TRBD1|TRBV7-3|-
CASSPRDRDGYTF
TGTGCCAGCAGCCCACGGGACAGGGACGGCTACACCTTC
>TRBJ2-1|-|TRBV9|-
CASSPQYPRGNEQFF
TGTGCCAGCAGCCCACAATACCCCAGGGGCAATGAGCAGTTCTTC
>TRBJ2-3|TRBD1|TRBV5-1|-
CASSWGQGQDTQYF
TGCGCCAGCAGCTGGGGACAGGGTCAAGATACGCAGTATTTT
>TRBJ2-1|TRBD2|TRBV7-2|-
CASRWASGGEQFF
TGTGCCAGCAGGTGGGCTAGCGGGGGGGAGCAGTTCTTC